Here is one TCR delta chain with its context. A far larger clone is a single base away, which makes a read error likely. Other DNA sequences of this sample code for an identical CDR3. These data are taken from a study of γδ T cells in repeated Plasmodium falciparum infection. TCRdb reprocessed the multiplex PCR reads through CATT. The sample gives 85,000 to 95,000 delta-chain clones, over 1.1% of which show up once; around 8.5% is in the top ten. The length of the CDR3 is 21 residues. V was clipped by 0 bases and J by 1 base, with 29 bases between them. Germline V gene data show CDR1 as GEAIGNYY and CDR2 as EKD. Gammadelta T cells were flow-sorted from PBMC into Vgamma9/Vdelta2+ and Vdelta2-negative populations for bulk analysis.

This receptor was taken from a pool of human donors (malaria-infected and uninfected, not separated). V gene TRDV2 combines with J gene TRDJ1; D might be TRDD3 (6 bases). The sequenced sample consisted of gamma-delta T cells from blood. In DNA form, the CDR3 reads TGTGCCTGTGACACCGTTTTCGGCTTAAAACCTGGGGATCCGTCCACCGATAAACTCATCTTT. Its translation is CACDTVFGLKPGDPSTDKLIF.